A single sample gave rise to the 10 T cell receptor beta chains below, sequenced in a study of vaccination and CD4 T cells after COVID-19. Oncomine TCR Beta short-read sequencing was applied to DNA from cultured CD4+ T cells. A single record per CDR3 protein comes from TCRdb applying MiXCR to the PCR reads. The sample lists some 25,000 distinct CDR3 sequences; roughly 60% were seen once. Their antigens remain unidentified. Treatment: roughly nine-day PBMC culture with coronavirus spike peptide pools or control peptides (ViraFEST assay). The input for sequencing was CD4+ T cells from blood, cultured in vitro, taken after SARS-CoV-2 vaccination. These receptors all stem from a human donor who received a COVID-19 vaccine.

The rearrangement links TRBV10-3 to TRBJ2-2, with D perhaps being TRBD1 or TRBD2 (7 bases each). The germline CDR1 and CDR2 sequences are ENHRY and SYGVKD. V lost 5 bases to trimming and J lost 0 bases, with 28 bases between them. This CDR3 has 21 residues. DNA for the CDR3: TGTGCCATCAGTAAGACAGGGTCGACCAATGCGGGGGAATCGAACACCGGGGAGCTGTTTTTT. Amino acids: CAISKTGSTNAGESNTGELFF.

Here the CDR3 reads CASSLSSGFLNEQFF. The CDR3, as DNA: TGTGCCAGCAGCCTCTCGAGTGGATTTTTAAATGAGCAGTTCTTC. The chain uses TRBV7-9 and TRBJ2-1; D not resolved. Deletions cut 5 bases from V and 7 bases from J, with 18 bases between. Germline assignment: CDR1 SEHNR and CDR2 FQNEAQ (reference sequence). The CDR3 runs to 15 residues.

The rearrangement joins TRBV12-5 to TRBJ1-5, with D unresolved. Trimming left V 3 bases short and J 2 bases short, with 20 bases between. CDR3 length equals 18 residues. The germline CDR1 and CDR2 sequences are LGHNT and FRNRAP. The CDR3 DNA is TGTGCTAGTGGTTTCGGCCGGAGTGGCCTCTGGGGCAATCAGCCCCAGCATTTT. This translates into CASGFGRSGLWGNQPQHF. Complete variable domain (other parts from reference TRBV12-5 and TRBJ1-5): DARVTQTPRHKVTEMGQEVTMRCQPILGHNTVFWYRQTMMQGLELLAYFRNRAPLDDSGMPKDRFSAEMPDATLATLKIQPSEPRDSAVYFCASGFGRSGLWGNQPQHFGDGTRLSIL.

This clonotype was detected once. This chain links TRBV11-3 with TRBJ1-2; perhaps TRBD1 as D (5 bases). The germline V gene has CDR1 SGHNT and CDR2 YENEEA. Trimming stripped 1 base from V and 8 bases from J, with 11 bases between. This CDR3 spans 13 amino acids. The CDR3 DNA reads TGTGCCAGCAGCTTAGGGAGGGGTCTCGGCTACACCTTC. Translated: CASSLGRGLGYTF.

The rearrangement links TRBV2 to TRBJ2-3; 13 nucleotides line up with TRBD2. V gave up 7 bases and J gave up 6 bases; unmatched junction bases: 7. The CDR3 length is 15 residues. From germline, CDR1 is SNHLY and CDR2 FYNNEI. DNA of the CDR3: TGTGCCAGCACCCAGACTAGCGGGGGGCAGGATACGCAGTATTTT. Amino acid sequence: CASTQTSGGQDTQYF. The variable domain in full, completed from reference TRBV2 and TRBJ2-3, reads EPEVTQTPSHQVTQMGQEVILRCVPISNHLYFYWYRQILGQKVEFLVSFYNNEISEKSEIFDDQFSVERPDGSNFTLKIRSTKLEDSAMYFCASTQTSGGQDTQYFGPGTRLTVL.

The chain joins TRBV10-1 to TRBJ2-5; D is perhaps TRBD2 (5 bases). V gave up 3 bases and J gave up 0 bases, with 11 bases separating them. This CDR3 is built from 15 residues. Looked up from germline, CDR1 is WNHNN and CDR2 is SYGVQD (reference sequence). CDR3 DNA: TGCGCCAGCAGTGATGGTACGGGGAACCAAGAGACCCAGTACTTC. It specifies CASSDGTGNQETQYF.

The chain has TRBV24-1 and TRBJ2-5; 9 bases are shared with TRBD1. CDR1 is KGHDR and CDR2 is SFDVKD in the germline V gene. There are 16 residues in the CDR3. After removal of 2 bases from V and 5 bases from J, the junction contained 8 bases not matched to a gene. The CDR3 protein is CATSDSGTGSPETQYF. CDR3 sequence (DNA): TGTGCCACCAGTGATTCCGGGACAGGGTCCCCGGAGACCCAGTACTTC.

Worth noting for this clonotype: At one of its ends the junction is not consistent with the germline gene, which may arise from a read error. V is TRBV6-1 and J is TRBJ2-7; D is uncertain. Germline V gene lookup returns CDR1 MNHNS and CDR2 SASEGT. The CDR3 covers 13 residues. The CDR3 region is CASSQTNHISGVF. CDR3 nucleotides: TGTGCCAGCAGTCAGACAAATCATATTTCCGGTGTCTTC.

By its share, this clonotype is medium-sized. The chain is built from TRBV27 and TRBJ1-2; D ambiguous. The V gene's germline CDR1 is MNHEY and CDR2 SMNVEV (reference sequence). This CDR3 has 14 amino acids. With 5 bases removed from V and 4 bases from J, the gap between germline ends came to 14 bases. The CDR3 loop reads CASSLSNPIYGYTF. CDR3 bases: TGTGCCAGCAGTCTTTCAAACCCGATCTATGGCTACACCTTC.

The V gene is TRBV6-1, the J gene TRBJ1-5, with D unresolved. Germline V gives CDR1 MNHNS, CDR2 SASEGT. The V gene lost 2 bases and the J gene lost 1 base, with 9 bases spanning the gap. The CDR3 runs 15 residues. The DNA for the CDR3 is TGTGCCAGCAGTGAACGGGCAAAGAGCAATCAGCCCCAGCATTTT. Its protein is CASSERAKSNQPQHF.